What follows are 5 T cell receptor beta chains derived from one specimen sequenced in a study of T cells in Graves' hyperthyroidism and ophthalmopathy. Amplification of TCR beta CDR3 regions used RNA as the template. When the TCR CDR3 underwent first-round RT-PCR, the HTBI primer set was used. MiXCR, run by TCRdb on the multiplex PCR reads, gives a single entry per CDR3 protein. The data contain over 700,000 distinct CDR3 sequences, roughly a sixth of them seen just once; the ten biggest clones take up roughly 17%. The material sequenced was blood. Receptor source: a woman aged 45-59 years with Graves' hyperthyroidism that later progressed to Graves' ophthalmopathy.

This clonotype was counted ten times or more. V usage is TRBV30 and J usage is TRBJ2-7; 10 nucleotides align to TRBD2. Unmatched junction bases numbered 11, after V lost 2 bases and J lost 4 bases. The germline V gene encodes CDR1 GTSNPN and CDR2 SVGIG (reference sequence). The CDR3 runs 16 residues. CDR3 sequence (DNA): TGTGCCTGGAGTAGCAGCGGGGGGGCTGAAGGATACGAGCAGTACTTC. Translation: CAWSSSGGAEGYEQYF.

The chain recombines TRBV6-6 with TRBJ2-3, with D possibly matching TRBD2 (6 bases). V was trimmed by 0 bases and J by 6 bases, leaving 22 bases between them. The CDR3 length is 18 residues. The germline gives CDR1 MNHNY, CDR2 SVGAGI (reference sequence). The CDR3 DNA reads as TGTGCCAGCAGTTACTCCTTGTTGCGGGGAAGGGATCTTGATACGCAGTATTTT. Amino acids: CASSYSLLRGRDLDTQYF.

This clonotype has ten or more counts. The chain uses TRBV6-1 and TRBJ1-1, with D possibly matching TRBD1 (6 bases). The CDR3 runs to 15 residues. With 5 bases removed from V and 3 bases from J, the gap between germline ends came to 16 bases. Germline V gene lookup returns CDR1 MNHNS and CDR2 SASEGT. Here the CDR3 reads CASSPRQGRDTEAFF. The CDR3 DNA sequence: TGTGCCAGCAGTCCACGGCAGGGGAGGGACACTGAAGCTTTCTTT.

This clonotype was detected only a few times. The V gene is TRBV20-1, the J gene TRBJ2-4, with 8 positions matching TRBD1. Germline CDR1 is DFQATT and CDR2 is SNEGSKA (reference sequence). Trimming at V came to 3 bases and at J to 1 base, leaving 5 bases not matched to a gene. CDR3 length: 15 amino acids. DNA of the CDR3: TGCAGTGCTAGTCGACAGGGGTTCGCCAAAAACATTCAGTACTTC. Protein product: CSASRQGFAKNIQYF.

This chain uses TRBV7-2 with TRBJ1-5, with D uncertain. This CDR3 spans 14 amino acids. The V gene's germline CDR1 is SGHTA and CDR2 FQGNSA. Trimming stripped 1 base from V and 7 bases from J, with 11 bases between. The CDR3 DNA is TGTGCCAGCAGCTTAGGAGGACCTCAACAGCCCCAGCATTTT. It codes for CASSLGGPQQPQHF.